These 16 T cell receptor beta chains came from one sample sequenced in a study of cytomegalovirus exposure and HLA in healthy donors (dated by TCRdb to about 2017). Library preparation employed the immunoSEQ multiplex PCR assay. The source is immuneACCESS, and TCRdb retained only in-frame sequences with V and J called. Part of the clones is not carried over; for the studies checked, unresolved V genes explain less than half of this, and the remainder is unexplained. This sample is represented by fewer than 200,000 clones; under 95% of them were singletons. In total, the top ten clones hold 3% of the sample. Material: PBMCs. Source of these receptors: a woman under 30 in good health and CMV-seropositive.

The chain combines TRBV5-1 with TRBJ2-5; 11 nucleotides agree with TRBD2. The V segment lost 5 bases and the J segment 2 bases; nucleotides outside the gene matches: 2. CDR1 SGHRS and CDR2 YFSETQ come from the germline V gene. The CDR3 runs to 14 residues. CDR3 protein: CASRRLAGQETQYF. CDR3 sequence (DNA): TGCGCCAGCAGAAGACTAGCGGGACAAGAGACCCAGTACTTC.

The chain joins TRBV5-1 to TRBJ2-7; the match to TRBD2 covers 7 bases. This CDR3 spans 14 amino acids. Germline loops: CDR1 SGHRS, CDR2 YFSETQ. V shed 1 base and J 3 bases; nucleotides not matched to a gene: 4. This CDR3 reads CASSLSASGYEQYF. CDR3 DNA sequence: TGCGCCAGCAGCTTGAGTGCTAGCGGCTACGAGCAGTACTTC.

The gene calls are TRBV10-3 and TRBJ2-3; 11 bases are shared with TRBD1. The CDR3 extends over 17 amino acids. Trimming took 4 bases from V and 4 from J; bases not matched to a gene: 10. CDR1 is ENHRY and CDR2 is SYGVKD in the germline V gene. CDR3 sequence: CAISGPGQGGDSDTQYF. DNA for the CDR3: TGTGCCATCAGTGGTCCGGGACAGGGGGGGGACTCAGATACGCAGTATTTT.

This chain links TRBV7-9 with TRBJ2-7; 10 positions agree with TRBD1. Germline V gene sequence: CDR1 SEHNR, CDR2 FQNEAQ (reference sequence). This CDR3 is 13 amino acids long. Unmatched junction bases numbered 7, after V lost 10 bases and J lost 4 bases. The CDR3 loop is CATSTGGIYEQYF. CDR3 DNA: TGTGCCACCTCGACAGGGGGCATTTACGAGCAGTACTTC.

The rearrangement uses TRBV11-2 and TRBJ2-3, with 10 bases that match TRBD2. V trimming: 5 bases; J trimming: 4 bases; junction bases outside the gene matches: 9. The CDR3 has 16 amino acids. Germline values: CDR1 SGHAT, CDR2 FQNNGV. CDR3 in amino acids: CASSPPGLASADTQYF. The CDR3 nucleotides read TGTGCCAGCAGCCCCCCGGGACTAGCGAGTGCAGATACGCAGTATTTT.

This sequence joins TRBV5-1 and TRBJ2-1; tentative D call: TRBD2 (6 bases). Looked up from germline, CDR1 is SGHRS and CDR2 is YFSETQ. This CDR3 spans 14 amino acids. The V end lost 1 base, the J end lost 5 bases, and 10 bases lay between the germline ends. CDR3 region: CASSLHASDNEQFF. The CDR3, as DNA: TGCGCCAGCAGCTTGCATGCTAGCGACAATGAGCAGTTCTTC.

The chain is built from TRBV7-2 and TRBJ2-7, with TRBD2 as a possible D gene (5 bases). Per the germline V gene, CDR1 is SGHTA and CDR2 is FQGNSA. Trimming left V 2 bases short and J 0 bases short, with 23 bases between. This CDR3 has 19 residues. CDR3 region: CASSLMLDAGGPSSYEQYF. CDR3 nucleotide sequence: TGTGCCAGCAGCTTAATGTTAGATGCGGGCGGGCCCAGCTCCTACGAGCAGTACTTC.

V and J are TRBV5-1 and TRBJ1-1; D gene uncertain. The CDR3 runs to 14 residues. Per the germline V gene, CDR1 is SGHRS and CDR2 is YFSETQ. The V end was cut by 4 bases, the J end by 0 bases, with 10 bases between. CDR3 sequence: CASSNGGLNTEAFF. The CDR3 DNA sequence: TGCGCCAGCAGCAACGGAGGATTGAACACTGAAGCTTTCTTT.

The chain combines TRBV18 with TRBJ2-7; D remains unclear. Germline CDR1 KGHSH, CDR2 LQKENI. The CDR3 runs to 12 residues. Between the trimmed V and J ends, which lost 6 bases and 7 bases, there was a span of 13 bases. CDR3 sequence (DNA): TGTGCCAGCTCTCCCGAGCCGAGGGAGCAGTACTTC. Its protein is CASSPEPREQYF. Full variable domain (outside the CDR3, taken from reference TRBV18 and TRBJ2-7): NAGVMQNPRHLVRRRGQEARLRCSPMKGHSHVYWYRQLPEEGLKFMVYLQKENIIDESGMPKERFSAEFPKEGPSILRIQQVVRGDSAAYFCASSPEPREQYFGPGTRLTVT.

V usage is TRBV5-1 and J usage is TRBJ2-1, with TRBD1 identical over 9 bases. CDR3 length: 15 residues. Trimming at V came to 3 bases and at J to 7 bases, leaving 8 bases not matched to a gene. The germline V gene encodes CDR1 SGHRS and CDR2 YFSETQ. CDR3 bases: TGCGCCAGCAGCTCGCGACAGGGGGTGGGGAATGAGCAGTTCTTC. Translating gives CASSSRQGVGNEQFF.

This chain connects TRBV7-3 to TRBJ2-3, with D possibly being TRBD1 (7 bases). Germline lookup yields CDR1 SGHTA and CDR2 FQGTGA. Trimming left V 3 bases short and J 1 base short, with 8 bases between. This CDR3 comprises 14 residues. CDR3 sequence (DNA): TGTGCCAGCAGCTTCAGGGGGGGCACAGATACGCAGTATTTT. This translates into CASSFRGGTDTQYF.

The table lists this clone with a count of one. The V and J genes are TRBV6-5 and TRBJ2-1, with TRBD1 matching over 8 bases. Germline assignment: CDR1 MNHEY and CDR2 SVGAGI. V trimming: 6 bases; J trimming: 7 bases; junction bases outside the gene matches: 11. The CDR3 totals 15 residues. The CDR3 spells CASRTGTGLSNEQFF. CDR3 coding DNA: TGTGCCAGCAGGACCGGGACAGGCCTCTCGAATGAGCAGTTCTTC.

The CDR3 nucleotides are TGCGCCAGCAGCTCGGGACAGGGCTCTGGGGCCAACGTCCTGACTTTC. This translates into CASSSGQGSGANVLTF. This chain links TRBV5-1 with TRBJ2-6; 9 bases are a match to TRBD1. The CDR3 has 16 amino acids. Germline values: CDR1 SGHRS, CDR2 YFSETQ. V shed 3 bases and J 0 bases; nucleotides not matched to a gene: 1.

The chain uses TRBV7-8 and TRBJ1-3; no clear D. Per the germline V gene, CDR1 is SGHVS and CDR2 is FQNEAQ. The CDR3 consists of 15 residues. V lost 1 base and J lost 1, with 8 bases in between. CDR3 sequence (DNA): TGTGCCAGCAGCTTAGGTATAGATTCTGGAAACACCATATATTTT. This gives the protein CASSLGIDSGNTIYF.

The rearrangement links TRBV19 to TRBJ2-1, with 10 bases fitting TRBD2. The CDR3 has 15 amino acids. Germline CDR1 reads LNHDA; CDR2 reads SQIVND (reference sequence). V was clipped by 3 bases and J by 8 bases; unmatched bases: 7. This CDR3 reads CASSIPLAGVYEQFF. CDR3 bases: TGTGCCAGTAGTATTCCGCTAGCGGGAGTCTATGAGCAGTTCTTC. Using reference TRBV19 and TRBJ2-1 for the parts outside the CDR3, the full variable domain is DGGITQSPKYLFRKEGQNVTLSCEQNLNHDAMYWYRQDPGQGLRLIYYSQIVNDFQKGDIAEGYSVSREKKESFPLTVTSAQKNPTAFYLCASSIPLAGVYEQFFGPGTRLTVL.

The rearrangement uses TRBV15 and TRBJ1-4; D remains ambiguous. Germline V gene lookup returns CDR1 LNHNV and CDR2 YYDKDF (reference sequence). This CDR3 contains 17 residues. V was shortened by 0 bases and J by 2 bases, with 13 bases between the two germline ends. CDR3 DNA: TGTGCCACCAGCAGAGATGTCTGGCAGGCGACTAATGAAAAACTGTTTTTT. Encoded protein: CATSRDVWQATNEKLFF.